Reported below is one T cell receptor beta chain. Its specificity is not known. These data come from a study of graft-versus-host responses after intestinal transplantation. About the study: Every one of the recipients received anti-thymocyte globulin induction and afterwards took tacrolimus and steroids for around 3 years.

Whole-study results and caveats: The highest levels of circulating GvH clones went along with early declines in HvG clones after transplant. GvH clones were identified in recipient marrow, with some first appearing in ileum or blood.

Profiling relied on immunoSEQ multiplex PCR, and the TCRdb table lists in-frame clones only, not all of them. The table has approximately 10,000 clones, about three quarters seen once. CDR3 length: 17 residues. Between the trimmed V and J ends, which lost 4 bases and 1 base, there was a span of 18 bases. CDR1 and CDR2 from the germline V gene are LNHDA and SQIVND (reference sequence). Intraepithelial and lamina propria lymphocytes were isolated from graft specimens. Here the sequenced sample was ileum tissue, taken 142 days after intestinal transplantation. The gene calls are TRBV19 and TRBJ2-3; D possibly corresponds to TRBD2 (5 bases). This receptor was identified in a human patient who received an intestinal transplant, so some T cells may come from the graft donor. CDR3 sequence: CASSRSSSGYRTDTQYF. The CDR3 nucleotides are TGTGCCAGTAGTAGGTCGTCGAGCGGATACCGCACAGATACGCAGTATTTT.